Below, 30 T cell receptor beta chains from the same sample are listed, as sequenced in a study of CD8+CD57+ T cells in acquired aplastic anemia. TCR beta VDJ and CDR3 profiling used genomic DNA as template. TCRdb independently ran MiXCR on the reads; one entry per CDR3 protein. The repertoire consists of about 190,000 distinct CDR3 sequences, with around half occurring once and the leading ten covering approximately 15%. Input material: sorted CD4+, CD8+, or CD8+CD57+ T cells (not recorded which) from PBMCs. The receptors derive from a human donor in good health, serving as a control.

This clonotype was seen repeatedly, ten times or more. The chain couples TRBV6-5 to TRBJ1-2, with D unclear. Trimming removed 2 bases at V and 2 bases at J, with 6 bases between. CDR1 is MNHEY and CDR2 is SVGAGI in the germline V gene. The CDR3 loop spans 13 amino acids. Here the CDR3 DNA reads TGTGCCAGCAGTTACGAACCAAACTATGGCTACACCTTC. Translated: CASSYEPNYGYTF.

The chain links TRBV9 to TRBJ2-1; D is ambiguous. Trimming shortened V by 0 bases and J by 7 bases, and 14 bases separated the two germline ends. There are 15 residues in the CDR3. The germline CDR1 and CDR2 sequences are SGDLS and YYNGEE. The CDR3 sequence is CASSVVPEMENEQFF. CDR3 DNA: TGTGCCAGCAGCGTAGTGCCAGAGATGGAGAATGAGCAGTTCTTC.

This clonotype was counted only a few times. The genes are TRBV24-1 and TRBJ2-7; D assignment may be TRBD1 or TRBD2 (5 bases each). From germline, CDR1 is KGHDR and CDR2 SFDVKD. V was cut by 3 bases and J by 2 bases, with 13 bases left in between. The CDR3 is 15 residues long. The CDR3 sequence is CATSDTRDATYEQYF. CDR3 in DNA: TGTGCCACCAGTGATACCCGGGACGCTACCTACGAGCAGTACTTC.

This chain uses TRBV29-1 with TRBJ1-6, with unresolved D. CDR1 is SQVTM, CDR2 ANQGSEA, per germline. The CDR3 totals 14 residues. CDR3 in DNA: TGCAGAGTTCGGGAACAGCGGGATAATTCACCCCTCCACTTT. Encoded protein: CRVREQRDNSPLHF.

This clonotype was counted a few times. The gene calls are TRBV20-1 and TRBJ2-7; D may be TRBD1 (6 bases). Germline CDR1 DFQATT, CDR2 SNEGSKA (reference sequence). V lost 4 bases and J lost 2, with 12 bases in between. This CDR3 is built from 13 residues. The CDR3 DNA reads TGCAGTGCTACAAGCCGGGACACCTACGAGCAGTACTTC. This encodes CSATSRDTYEQYF.

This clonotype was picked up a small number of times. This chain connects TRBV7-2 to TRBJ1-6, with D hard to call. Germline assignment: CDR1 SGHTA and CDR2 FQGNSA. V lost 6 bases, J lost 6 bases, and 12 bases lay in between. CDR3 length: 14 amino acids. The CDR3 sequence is CASSPDMGNSPLHF. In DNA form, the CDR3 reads TGTGCCAGCAGTCCTGATATGGGTAATTCACCCCTCCACTTT.

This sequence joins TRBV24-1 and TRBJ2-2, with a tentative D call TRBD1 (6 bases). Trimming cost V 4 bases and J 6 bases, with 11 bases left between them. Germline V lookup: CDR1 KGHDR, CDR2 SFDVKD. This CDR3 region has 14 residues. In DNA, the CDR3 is TGTGCCACCAGTGACCCTCGACAGGCCGGGGAGCTGTTTTTT. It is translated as CATSDPRQAGELFF.

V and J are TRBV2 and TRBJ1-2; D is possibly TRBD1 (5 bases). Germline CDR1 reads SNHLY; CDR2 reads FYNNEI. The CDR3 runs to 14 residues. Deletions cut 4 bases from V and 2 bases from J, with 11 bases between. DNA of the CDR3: TGTGCCAGCAGTGTTAGGGGAAGGAACTATGGCTACACCTTC. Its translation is CASSVRGRNYGYTF.

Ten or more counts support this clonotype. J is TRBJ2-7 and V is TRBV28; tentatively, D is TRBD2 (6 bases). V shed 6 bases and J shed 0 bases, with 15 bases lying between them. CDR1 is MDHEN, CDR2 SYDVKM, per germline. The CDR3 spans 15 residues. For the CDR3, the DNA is TGTGCCAGCAGAAATAGCGGCCATAGCTCCTACGAGCAGTACTTC. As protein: CASRNSGHSSYEQYF.

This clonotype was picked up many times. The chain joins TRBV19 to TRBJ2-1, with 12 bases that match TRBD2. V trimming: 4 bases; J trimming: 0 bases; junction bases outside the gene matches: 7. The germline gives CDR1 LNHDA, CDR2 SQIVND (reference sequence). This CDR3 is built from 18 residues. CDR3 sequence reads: CASSRRASGGASYNEQFF. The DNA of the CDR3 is TGTGCCAGTAGTAGAAGGGCTAGCGGGGGGGCCTCCTACAATGAGCAGTTCTTC.

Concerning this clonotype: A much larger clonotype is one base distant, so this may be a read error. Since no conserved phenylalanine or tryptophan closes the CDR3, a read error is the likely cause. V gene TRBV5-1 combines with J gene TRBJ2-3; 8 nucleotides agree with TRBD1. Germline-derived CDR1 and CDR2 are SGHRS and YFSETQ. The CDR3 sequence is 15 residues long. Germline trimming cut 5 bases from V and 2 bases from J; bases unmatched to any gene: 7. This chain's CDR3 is CASSGDRSLTDTQYS. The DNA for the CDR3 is TGCGCCAGCAGTGGGGACAGGAGCCTCACAGATACGCAGTATTCT.

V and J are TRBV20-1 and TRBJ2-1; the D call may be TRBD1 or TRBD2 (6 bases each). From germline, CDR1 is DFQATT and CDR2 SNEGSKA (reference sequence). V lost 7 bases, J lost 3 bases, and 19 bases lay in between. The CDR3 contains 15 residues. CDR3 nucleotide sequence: TGCAGTGTTTCGGGGGCCCTGGGACTCTACAATGAGCAGTTCTTC. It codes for CSVSGALGLYNEQFF.

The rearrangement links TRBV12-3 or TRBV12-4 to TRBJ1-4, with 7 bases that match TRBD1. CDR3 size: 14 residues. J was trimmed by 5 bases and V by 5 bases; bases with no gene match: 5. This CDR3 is CASSLRDRNEKLFF. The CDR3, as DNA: TGTGCCAGCAGTCTCCGGGACAGAAATGAAAAACTGTTTTTT.

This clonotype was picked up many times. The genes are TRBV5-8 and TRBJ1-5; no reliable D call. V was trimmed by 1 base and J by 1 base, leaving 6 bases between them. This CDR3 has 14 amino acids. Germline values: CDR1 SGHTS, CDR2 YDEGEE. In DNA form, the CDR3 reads TGTGCCAGCAGCTTGTTTCTGAGCAATCAGCCCCAGCATTTT. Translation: CASSLFLSNQPQHF.

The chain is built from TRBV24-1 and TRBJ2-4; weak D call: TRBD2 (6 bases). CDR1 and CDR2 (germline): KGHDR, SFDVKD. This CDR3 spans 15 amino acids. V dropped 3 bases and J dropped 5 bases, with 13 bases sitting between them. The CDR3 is CATSDGPGTQNIQYF. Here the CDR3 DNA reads TGTGCCACCAGTGATGGCCCAGGGACTCAAAACATTCAGTACTTC.

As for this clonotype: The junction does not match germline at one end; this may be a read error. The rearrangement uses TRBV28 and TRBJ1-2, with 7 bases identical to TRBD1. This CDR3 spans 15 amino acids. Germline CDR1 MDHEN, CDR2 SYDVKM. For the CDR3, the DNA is TGTGACAGCAGATCGCCGGGACAGAAATACTATGGCTACACCTTC. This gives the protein CDSRSPGQKYYGYTF.

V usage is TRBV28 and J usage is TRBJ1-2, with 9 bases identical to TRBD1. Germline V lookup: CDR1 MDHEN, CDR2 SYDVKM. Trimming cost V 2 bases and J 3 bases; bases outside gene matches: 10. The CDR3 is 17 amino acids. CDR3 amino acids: CASSLLGGRDRDYGYTF. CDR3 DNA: TGTGCCAGCAGTTTACTAGGTGGTCGGGACAGGGACTATGGCTACACCTTC.

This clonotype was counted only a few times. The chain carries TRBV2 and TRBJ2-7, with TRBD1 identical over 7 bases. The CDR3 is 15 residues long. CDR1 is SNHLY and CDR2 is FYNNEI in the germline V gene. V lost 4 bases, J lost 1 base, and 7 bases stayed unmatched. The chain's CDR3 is CASSGFGQVSYEQYF. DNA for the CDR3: TGTGCCAGCAGTGGGTTTGGACAGGTTTCCTACGAGCAGTACTTC.

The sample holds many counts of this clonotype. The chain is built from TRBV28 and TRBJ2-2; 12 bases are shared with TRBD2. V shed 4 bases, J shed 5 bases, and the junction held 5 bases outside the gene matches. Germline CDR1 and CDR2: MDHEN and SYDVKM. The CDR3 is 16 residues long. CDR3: CASSSAGTSGTGELFF. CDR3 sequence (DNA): TGTGCCAGCAGTTCCGCCGGGACTAGCGGGACCGGGGAGCTGTTTTTT.

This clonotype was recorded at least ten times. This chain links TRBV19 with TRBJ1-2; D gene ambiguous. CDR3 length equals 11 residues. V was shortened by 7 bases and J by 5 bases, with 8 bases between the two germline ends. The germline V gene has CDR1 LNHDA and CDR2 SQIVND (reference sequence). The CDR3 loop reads CASTGFYGYTF. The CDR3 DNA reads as TGTGCCAGTACCGGTTTTTATGGCTACACCTTC.

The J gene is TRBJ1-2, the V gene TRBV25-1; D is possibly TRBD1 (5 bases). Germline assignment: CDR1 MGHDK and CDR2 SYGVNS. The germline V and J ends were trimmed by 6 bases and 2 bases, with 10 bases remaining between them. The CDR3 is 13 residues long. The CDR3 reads CASSSAGNYGYTF. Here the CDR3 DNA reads TGTGCCAGCAGCTCTGCAGGGAACTATGGCTACACCTTC.

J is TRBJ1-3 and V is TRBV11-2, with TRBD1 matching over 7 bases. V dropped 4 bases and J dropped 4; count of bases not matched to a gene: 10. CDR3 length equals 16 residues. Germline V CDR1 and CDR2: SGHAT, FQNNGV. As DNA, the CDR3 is TGTGCCAGCAGCTCCCTATATAGGGGGCAAGGAAACACCATATATTTT. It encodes CASSSLYRGQGNTIYF.

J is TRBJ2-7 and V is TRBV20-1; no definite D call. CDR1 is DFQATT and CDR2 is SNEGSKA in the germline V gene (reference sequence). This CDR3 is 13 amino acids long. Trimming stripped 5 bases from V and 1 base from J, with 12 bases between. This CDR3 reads CSAPRTDSYEQYF. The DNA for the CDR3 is TGCAGTGCTCCTCGGACGGATTCCTACGAGCAGTACTTC.

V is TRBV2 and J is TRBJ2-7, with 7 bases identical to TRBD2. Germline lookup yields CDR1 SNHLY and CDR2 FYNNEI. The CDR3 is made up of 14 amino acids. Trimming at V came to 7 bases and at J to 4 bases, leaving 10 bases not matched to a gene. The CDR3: CASIRLASGYEQYF. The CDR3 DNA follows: TGTGCCAGCATCAGACTAGCCTCAGGGTACGAGCAGTACTTC.

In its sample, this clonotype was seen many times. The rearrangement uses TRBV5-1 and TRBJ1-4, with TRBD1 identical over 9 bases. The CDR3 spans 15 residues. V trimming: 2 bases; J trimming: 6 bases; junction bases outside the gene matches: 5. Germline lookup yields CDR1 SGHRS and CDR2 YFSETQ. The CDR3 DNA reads TGCGCCAGCAGCTTACAGGGGGCGCGCGATGAAAAACTGTTTTTT. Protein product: CASSLQGARDEKLFF.

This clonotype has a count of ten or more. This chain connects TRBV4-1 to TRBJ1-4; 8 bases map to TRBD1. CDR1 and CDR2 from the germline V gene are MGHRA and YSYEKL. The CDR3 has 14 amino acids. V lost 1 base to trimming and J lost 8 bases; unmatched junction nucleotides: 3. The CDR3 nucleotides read TGCGCCAGCAGCCAAGGACAGGGGCGGGAAAAACTGTTTTTT. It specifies CASSQGQGREKLFF.

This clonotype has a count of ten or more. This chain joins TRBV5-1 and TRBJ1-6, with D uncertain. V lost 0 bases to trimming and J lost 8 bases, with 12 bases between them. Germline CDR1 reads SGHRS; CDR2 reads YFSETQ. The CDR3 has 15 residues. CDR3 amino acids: CASSLESSRDSPLHF. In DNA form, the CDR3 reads TGCGCCAGCAGCTTGGAGTCCAGCCGAGATTCACCCCTCCACTTT.

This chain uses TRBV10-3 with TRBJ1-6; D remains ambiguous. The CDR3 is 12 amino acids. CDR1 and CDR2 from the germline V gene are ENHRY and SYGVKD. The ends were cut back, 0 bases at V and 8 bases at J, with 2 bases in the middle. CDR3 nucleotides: TGTGCCATCAGTGAGTCGGATTCACCCCTCCACTTT. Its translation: CAISESDSPLHF.

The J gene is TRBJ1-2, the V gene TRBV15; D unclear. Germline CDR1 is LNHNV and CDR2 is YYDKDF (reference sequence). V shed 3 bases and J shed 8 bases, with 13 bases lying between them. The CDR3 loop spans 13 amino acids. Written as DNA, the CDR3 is TGTGCCACCAGCAGCCAAATTAGTCAAGGCTACACCTTC. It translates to CATSSQISQGYTF.

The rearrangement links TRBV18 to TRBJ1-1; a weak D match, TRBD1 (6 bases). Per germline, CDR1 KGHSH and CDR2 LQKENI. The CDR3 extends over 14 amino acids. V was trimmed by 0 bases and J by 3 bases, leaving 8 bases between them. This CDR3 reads CASSPPSGDTEAFF. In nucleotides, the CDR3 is TGTGCCAGCTCACCACCGTCAGGGGACACTGAAGCTTTCTTT.